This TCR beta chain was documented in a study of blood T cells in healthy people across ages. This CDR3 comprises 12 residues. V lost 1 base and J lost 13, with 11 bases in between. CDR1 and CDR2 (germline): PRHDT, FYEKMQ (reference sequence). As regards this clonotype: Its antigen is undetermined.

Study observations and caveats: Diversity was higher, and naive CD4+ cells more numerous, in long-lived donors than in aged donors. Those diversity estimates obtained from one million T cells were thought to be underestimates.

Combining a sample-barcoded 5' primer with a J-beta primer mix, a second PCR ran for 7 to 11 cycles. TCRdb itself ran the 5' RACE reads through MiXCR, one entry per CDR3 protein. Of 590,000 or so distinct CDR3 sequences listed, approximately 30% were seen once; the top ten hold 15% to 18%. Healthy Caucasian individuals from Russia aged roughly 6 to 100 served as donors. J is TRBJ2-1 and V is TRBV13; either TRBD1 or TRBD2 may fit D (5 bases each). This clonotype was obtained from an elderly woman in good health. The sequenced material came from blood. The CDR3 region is CASSLVGETQFF. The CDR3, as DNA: TGTGCCAGCAGCTTAGTGGGGGAGACCCAGTTCTTC.